The source of this T cell receptor (beta chain) is a study of blood T cell repertoires in COVID-19. Study in general: Samples came from the United States, Italy and Spain, spanning acute and convalescent COVID-19. Sample material is recorded as cDNA or gDNA derived from T cells, B-cell-depleted T cells, or PBMCs.

V gave up 3 bases and J gave up 3 bases; unmatched junction bases: 3. CDR3 size: 15 residues. From germline, CDR1 is SGDLS and CDR2 YYNGEE. As processed by the authors: It was from reference gene primer amplification that nucleated cell counts were estimated. TCRdb's table, derived via immunoSEQ multiplex PCR, lists solely in-frame clones and lacks some. V and J calls and clone size are those listed in that table; D and trimming were worked out from the DNA. The sample carries over 200,000 clones, around four fifths recorded once. The material sequenced was peripheral blood. The source is a woman between 70 and 85 years old with active or convalescent COVID-19. The chain joins TRBV9 to TRBJ2-1, with 10 nucleotides matching TRBD2. The DNA for the CDR3 is TGTGCCAGCAGCGCCAGGACTAGCGGCTACAATGAGCAGTTCTTC. Its translation is CASSARTSGYNEQFF.